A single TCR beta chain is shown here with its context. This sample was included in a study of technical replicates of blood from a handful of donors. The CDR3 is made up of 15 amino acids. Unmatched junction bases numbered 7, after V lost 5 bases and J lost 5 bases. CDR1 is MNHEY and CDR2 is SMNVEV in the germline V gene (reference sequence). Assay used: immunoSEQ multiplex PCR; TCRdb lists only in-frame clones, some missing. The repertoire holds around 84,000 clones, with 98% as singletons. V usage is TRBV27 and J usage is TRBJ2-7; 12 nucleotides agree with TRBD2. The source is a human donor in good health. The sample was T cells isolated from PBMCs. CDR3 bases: TGTGCCAGCAGTGCTCTAGCGGGAGGGCCTAACGAGCAGTACTTC. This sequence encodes CASSALAGGPNEQYF.